A few counts support the clone carrying this TCR beta chain. The sample comes from a study of identical twins. TCRdb analysed the 5' RACE reads with MiXCR anew, one entry per CDR3 protein. The sample shows roughly 190,000 distinct CDR3 sequences, more than 15% of them seen only once. The germline CDR1 and CDR2 sequences are PRHDT and FYEKMQ (reference sequence). CDR3 size: 13 residues. The germline V and J ends were trimmed by 2 bases and 3 bases, with 8 bases remaining between them. The same data also contributed to another study, on T cells expressing NK-cell markers. That source adds: Beta-chain profiling covered CD3+CD56+NKG2C+, CD3+CD56+NKG2C- and CD3+CD56-NKG2C+ sorted subsets. Just one sequenced donor of eight was HCMV-seronegative, while seven were seropositive. Within several experiments, an anti-gamma-delta TCR antibody kept the sorting limited to alpha-beta TCR T cells. In several donors, dominant NKG2C+ clonotypes were roughly 1.0-7.0% of CD8+ T cells.

The sequenced material came from CD8+ T cells sorted from blood. The TCR originated in a woman under 30 in good health. V is TRBV13 and J is TRBJ2-7; tentative D call: TRBD1 (7 bases). CDR3 nucleotide sequence: TGTGCCAGCAGCTTACAGGGGGGCTACGAGCAGTACTTC. Residues: CASSLQGGYEQYF.